A selection of T cell receptor beta chains follows, all from one sample in a study of T cell repertoires and HLA-DP antigens. Their antigens remain unidentified. Measured with immunoSEQ multiplex PCR; TCRdb has only the in-frame clones, and not every one. The sample comprises around 90,000 clones, around nine tenths of which are singletons, and about 1.5% rests with the top ten. The sequenced material came from CD4+ T cells from PBMCs. The receptors were sampled from a man aged 50-59 years in good health and CMV-seronegative. Each CDR3 is given with its conserved first and last residue. D genes are given only for firm matches. Expanded clones get a size class; other rows say once, few or many, or leave the size out.

d_call	v_call	j_call	clone_size	cdr3_length	cdr3_aa	cdr3_nt
NA	TRBV29-1	TRBJ1-1	once	13	CSVVRGVNTEAFF	TGCAGCGTTGTTAGGGGCGTGAACACTGAAGCTTTCTTT
TRBD1	TRBV12-5	TRBJ1-1	once	14	CASGLPIRSPDRAF	TGTGCTAGTGGTTTACCGATCCGATCCCCCGACAGGGCTTTT
TRBD1	TRBV7-9	TRBJ1-3	NA	12	CASSLTGDTIYF	TGTGCCAGCAGCCTGACAGGGGACACCATATATTTT
TRBD1	TRBV7-9	TRBJ1-1	NA	14	CASRQTGVHTEAFF	TGTGCCAGCAGGCAAACAGGGGTCCACACTGAAGCTTTCTTT
NA	TRBV7-9	TRBJ2-3	NA	14	CASSFAGFSDTQYF	TGTGCCAGCAGCTTCGCGGGGTTCTCAGATACGCAGTATTTT
TRBD1	TRBV4-3	TRBJ1-4	NA	16	CASSQEGTGGKEKLFF	TGCGCCAGCAGCCAAGAGGGTACAGGGGGCAAGGAAAAACTGTTTTTT
NA	TRBV7-2	TRBJ2-3	NA	15	CASSFRSGWTDTQYF	TGTGCCAGCAGCTTTCGGTCAGGGTGGACAGATACGCAGTATTTT
NA	TRBV18	TRBJ1-5	few	14	CASSPDSGTQPQHF	TGTGCCAGCTCACCGGATTCGGGGACTCAGCCCCAGCATTTT
TRBD2	TRBV5-1	TRBJ2-3	once	17	CASSRRTSGSGADTQYF	TGCGCCAGCAGCCGACGGACTAGCGGGAGTGGGGCAGATACGCAGTATTTT
TRBD2	TRBV6-5	TRBJ2-7	NA	15	CASSLDSGNLYEQYF	TGTGCCAGCAGTTTGGATAGCGGGAATCTCTACGAGCAGTACTTC
TRBD2	TRBV5-1	TRBJ2-5	NA	15	CASRRTSRDVETQYF	TGCGCCAGCCGCCGGACTAGTCGTGACGTGGAGACCCAGTACTTC
NA	TRBV30	TRBJ1-1	NA	15	CAWSVLGGDYAEAFF	TGTGCCTGGAGTGTACTTGGGGGGGATTACGCTGAAGCTTTCTTT
NA	TRBV30	TRBJ2-4	NA	16	CAWSSGTLLAKNIQYF	TGTGCCTGGAGCTCCGGGACCCTACTAGCCAAAAACATTCAGTACTTC
NA	TRBV12-5	TRBJ2-5	NA	14	CASGLGDFWETQYF	TGTGCTAGTGGTTTGGGAGACTTCTGGGAGACCCAGTACTTC
TRBD2	TRBV7-2	TRBJ2-5	NA	14	CASSLLAVQETQYF	TGTGCCAGCAGCCTACTAGCGGTCCAAGAGACCCAGTACTTC
NA	TRBV6-5	TRBJ1-1	NA	14	CASSSEWKNTEAFF	TGTGCCAGCAGTTCGGAATGGAAGAACACTGAAGCTTTCTTT
TRBD2	TRBV19	TRBJ2-1	NA	18	CASSVGLAGGPSYNEQFF	TGTGCCAGTAGTGTCGGACTAGCGGGGGGCCCCTCCTACAATGAGCAGTTCTTC
NA	TRBV6-1	TRBJ2-7	once	14	CASSARTAPYEQYF	TGTGCCAGCAGTGCAAGGACAGCTCCTTACGAGCAGTACTTC
NA	TRBV6-6	TRBJ2-2	NA	16	CASILQGGGNTGELFF	TGTGCCAGCATCCTCCAAGGCGGCGGTAACACCGGGGAGCTGTTTTTT
NA	TRBV28	TRBJ1-4	medium-sized	13	CASSSATNEKLFF	TGTGCCAGCAGTTCGGCAACTAATGAAAAACTGTTTTTT
TRBD1	TRBV19	TRBJ1-1	NA	15	CASQTGRVVNTEAFF	TGTGCCAGCCAGACAGGGCGAGTAGTGAACACTGAAGCTTTCTTT
NA	TRBV30	TRBJ1-1	NA	12	CAWSRLGTEAFF	TGTGCCTGGAGCCGACTTGGGACTGAAGCTTTCTTT
NA	TRBV27	TRBJ1-2	NA	13	CASTRGANYGYTF	TGTGCCAGCACCCGAGGGGCTAACTATGGCTACACCTTC
TRBD2	TRBV9	TRBJ2-5	NA	14	CASSWGLAGETQYF	TGTGCCAGCAGCTGGGGACTAGCGGGTGAGACCCAGTACTTC
NA	TRBV27	TRBJ2-1	NA	13	CASSSRVYNEQFF	TGTGCCAGCAGTTCCCGGGTCTACAATGAGCAGTTCTTC
NA	TRBV23-1	TRBJ2-1	NA	17	CASSQLPGALGANEQFF	TGCGCCAGCAGTCAATTGCCCGGAGCCTTGGGAGCCAATGAGCAGTTCTTC
NA	TRBV6-6	TRBJ1-2	NA	15	CASSYPAGAMDGYTF	TGTGCCAGCAGTTATCCGGCAGGGGCGATGGATGGCTACACCTTC
NA	TRBV5-4	TRBJ1-1	NA	16	CASSLAGGRADTEAFF	TGTGCCAGCAGCTTGGCCGGAGGGAGGGCGGACACTGAAGCTTTCTTT
TRBD2	TRBV5-1	TRBJ2-7	NA	12	CASSSGSYEQYF	TGCGCCAGTTCTAGCGGGAGTTACGAGCAGTACTTC
TRBD1	TRBV9	TRBJ2-5	NA	14	CASSSYRGQETQYF	TGTGCCAGCAGCTCCTACAGGGGCCAAGAGACCCAGTACTTC
NA	TRBV6-5	TRBJ1-1	NA	13	CASSLRERTEAFF	TGTGCCAGCAGTCTCAGGGAGCGAACTGAAGCTTTCTTT
TRBD2	TRBV9	TRBJ2-4	NA	23	CASSVVRQGRLAGGKLAKNIQYF	TGTGCCAGCAGCGTAGTTCGACAGGGAAGACTAGCGGGAGGGAAACTAGCCAAAAACATTCAGTACTTC
TRBD2	TRBV27	TRBJ2-1	NA	13	CAGSSILAWEQFF	TGTGCCGGCAGTTCTATACTAGCGTGGGAGCAGTTCTTC
TRBD1	TRBV2	TRBJ2-5	few	13	CATHPWTGETQYF	TGTGCCACCCACCCCTGGACAGGAGAGACCCAGTACTTC
NA	TRBV5-1	TRBJ2-2	NA	16	CASSLRGSLHTGELFF	TGCGCCAGCAGCTTACGCGGTTCTCTGCACACCGGGGAGCTGTTTTTT
NA	TRBV28	TRBJ1-5	once	12	CASNRPGQPQHF	TGTGCCAGCAATCGGCCCGGCCAGCCCCAGCATTTT
TRBD1	TRBV5-4	TRBJ1-1	NA	15	CASSGDRVWNTEAFF	TGTGCCAGCAGCGGCGACAGGGTGTGGAACACTGAAGCTTTCTTT
NA	TRBV6-5	TRBJ2-2	NA	14	CASRLVTNTGELFF	TGTGCCAGCAGGCTAGTAACGAACACCGGGGAGCTGTTTTTT
TRBD1	TRBV4-3	TRBJ1-2	NA	13	CASSQADRAGYTF	TGCGCCAGCAGCCAAGCCGACAGGGCTGGCTACACCTTC
NA	TRBV27	TRBJ2-1	NA	15	CASSHNPGVHNEQFF	TGTGCCAGCAGTCATAACCCAGGAGTCCACAATGAGCAGTTCTTC